This T cell receptor (beta chain) stems from a study of cytomegalovirus exposure and HLA in healthy donors (dated by TCRdb to about 2017). Concerning the study at large: In an earlier analysis of 550 to 750 of the donors, 276 Gb of sequence data and 90 million to 120 million unique TCR beta sequences from about 179 million T cells were reported. About 280 gigabases of sequencing data and roughly 80 million unique TCR sequences made up an early release that covered 500 to 700 HLA-typed donors. Of the roughly 410 genotyped donors, 75% to 85% were placed in the genetic ancestry cluster associated with self-reported Caucasian donors. The study aimed to test whether cataloging public T cell receptors could reveal signatures of past pathogen exposure. The study used immunosequencing to profile the T cell repertoires of under 700 subjects and linked those repertoires to cytomegalovirus serostatus. Besides the first cohort of some 670 subjects, a separate validation cohort made up of over 95 different subjects was used. High-throughput TCR immunosequencing, statistical association of individual TCRs with disease status, and machine learning were combined to predict cytomegalovirus infection status. A later analysis re-analyzed previously published TCR beta repertoires from roughly 600 donors and added high-resolution HLA genotyping to study TCR occurrence patterns. Rather than using new phenotypic data, the later analysis identified candidate immune exposures from TCR beta sequences and from how often those sequences occurred across donors. An earlier analysis of 450 to 750 of the donors used high-throughput TCR beta sequencing to judge whether each TCR beta V gene segment behaved as functional or pseudogenic. Donor age, sex, ethnicity and CMV serostatus were collected together with the repertoire data. A later genetic analysis used genome-wide SNP genotypes for about 65% of the roughly 670 donors, treating that subset as a discovery cohort. Every repertoire in the discovery cohort had been generated on one and the same sequencing platform. HLA typing covered class I and class II loci at four-digit resolution. The number of donors typed differed by locus, with about 629-640 for A, B, C, DRB1 and DQB1, 522 for DQA1, 600 to 610 for DPA1, and around 460 for DPB1. Roughly five DR-DQ haplotypes were handled as single units for association and clustering, since linkage in the cohort was strong. On average, roughly 250,000 unique TCR beta nucleotide sequences were sequenced per donor among fewer than 500 genotyped donors of the cohort, with about 19% of those sequences being non-productive.

Libraries were built with the immunoSEQ multiplex PCR assay. The multiplex PCR relied on a mix of 60 forward primers for TCR Vbeta segments and 13 reverse primers for TCR Jbeta segments. A multiplex PCR assay on genomic DNA amplified the CDR3 region of rearranged TCR beta genes. On the Illumina HiSeq System, the amplified TCR beta libraries were sequenced as 87-base-pair reads. As for the original processing: In a later analysis, tens of millions of unique TCR beta chains were counted across the roughly 700 repertoires, and approximately 11 million of these chains were shared by at least two donors. Raw reads were error-corrected and collapsed into unique sequences with a nearest-neighbor algorithm that merged closely related sequences to remove PCR and sequencing errors. To assign V, D and J gene segments, CDR3 sequences were aligned to IMGT reference sequences. Each retained sequence needed at least a six-nucleotide match to both a V gene segment and a J gene segment. Rearrangements were called productive when the CDR3 lacked stop codons and stayed in frame with V and J; all others were non-productive. Following IMGT convention, CDR3 was defined as the stretch from the second conserved V-encoded cysteine to the conserved J-encoded phenylalanine. Sequences without an unambiguous match to a single V gene segment were excluded from the earlier analysis of 500 to 700 of the donors. An earlier analysis of a few hundred of the donors classified V segments as functional when productive rearrangements were above 56.7% and as segregating when the standard deviation between donors was above 5%. A statistical classification framework was built for diagnosing cytomegalovirus status from the catalog of TCR beta chain sequences. In a later analysis, V and J genes were assigned by comparing TCR nucleotide sequences against IMGT/GENE-DB human TR gene sequences. Using the TCRdist pipeline, a later analysis assigned CDR3 sequences along with most-parsimonious VDJ recombination scenarios. In a later analysis, each TCR beta chain was defined by its CDR3 amino acid sequence together with its V-gene family, and reads lacking a unique V-gene family were excluded. To address suspected cross-contamination and a sequencing artifact, a later analysis removed 592 highly shared, low-generation-probability nucleotide sequences. In a later analysis, a clonal expansion index for each public chain was calculated from normalized within-repertoire ranks of inferred template counts. In a later analysis, generation probabilities were computed using a VDJ recombination model fitted to out-of-frame rearrangements, and the results were checked against IGoR. In a later analysis, TCR-TCR, TCR-HLA and TCR-CMV co-occurrence was scored with hypergeometric tests, and a repertoire-size bias correction was applied to TCR pairs. In a later analysis, false discovery rates were estimated by permuting HLA or CMV assignments 20 times. In a later analysis, co-occurring TCRs were grouped using DBSCAN, with TCRdist sequence similarity added in when clustering inside HLA-allele-positive subsets. Repertoires with fewer than 30,000 or more than 120,000 public chains, plus five repertoires with anomalous nucleotide sharing, were excluded from co-occurrence clustering. TCRdb retrieved this table from immuneACCESS and kept in-frame rearrangements only. Not all clones are present; in checked studies, unresolved V genes account for under half, and no reason is known for the remainder. V and J calls and clone size are those listed in that table; D and trimming were worked out from the DNA. For this sample there are about 210,000 clones; approximately 80% appear just once. The ten largest clones represent about 3% of the sample.

As concerns this clone: The target of this receptor is not known. No much larger clone is present one base from it, and per-base qualities are unavailable.

Reading from cysteine to phenylalanine, the CDR3 counts 15 amino acids. Only CDR3 DNA remains: 45 bases, in frame from the first base. V and J are truncated by 0 bases and 11 bases respectively, leaving an intervening sequence of 16 bases. Via the germline V gene, CDR1 is SGHDN and CDR2 FVKESK. In total, roughly 710 healthy bone marrow donors made up the cohort. All cohort members were sampled while nominally healthy, although unrecorded immune exposures were likely present. The donor was CMV seronegative and belonged to the group of over 350 seronegative cohort members. Each donor provided a peripheral blood sample, and peripheral blood mononuclear cells were used for TCR beta sequencing. Genomic DNA was extracted from the blood cell samples with the Qiagen DNeasy Blood Extraction Kit. Here is what the overall study found, with its caveats: Some IMGT-functional V segments, including TRBV6-2 and TRBV6-3, could not be distinguished by the 87-base-pair reads and were therefore excluded. Compared with the roughly 670-donor mean, donors in an Asian-associated ancestry cluster had fewer N-insertions in productive TCRs, according to a later genetic analysis. At a false discovery rate of 0.05, a later analysis linked around 17,000 TCR beta sequences to specific HLA alleles. Across donors, most TCR sequences were observed very rarely, whereas some public TCRs were present in many individuals. When HLA alleles, especially DR and DQ, strongly co-occurred, attributing TCR associations to individual alleles was difficult. The only immune exposure information available for the cohort was CMV serostatus. A later analysis found that most CMV-associated TCR beta chains appeared HLA-restricted, with HLA associations seemingly driven largely by CMV exposure. Only TCR beta chains were sequenced in this cohort, and the absence of alpha or paired-chain data limited detectable features. In a later analysis, TCR association rates were found to vary across HLA loci, with the most associated TCRs seen for DRB1 alleles and the fewest for HLA-C alleles. Broadly in line with IMGT annotations, most TCR beta V segments showed up in productive rearrangements about 87% or about 30% of the time in an earlier analysis of 450 to 750 of the donors. A later genetic analysis associated a missense DCLRE1C variant with V-gene and J-gene trimming of TCR beta chains, and an independent cohort replicated the association. The earlier analysis of approximately 540 of the donors excluded some 15 rarely observed V segments, including chromosome 9 orphons, because counts were too low. A later analysis found that HLA-associated TCR beta chains were more clonally expanded and had lower generation probabilities than equally common non-associated chains. A few of the identified cytomegalovirus-associated TCR beta chains were confirmed in vitro to be specific for cytomegalovirus antigens. Linkage disequilibrium might explain the correlated functional status among segregating V segments, but an unknown experimental factor could not be ruled out. The authors suggested that the approach could potentially be generalized to other disease states and immunological phenotypes. The presence/absence analyses assumed that sequencing depth was roughly uniform across donors, and that assumption may not be true. Because HLA typing was missing for some donors at each locus, association tests included only the typed subset. Several of the top co-occurrence clusters appeared to be linked to parvovirus B19, influenza, CMV and Epstein-Barr virus, according to a later analysis. A further reported finding was that TCR beta sequences accurately predicted the HLA-A and HLA-B alleles for most subjects in the first cohort. Cytomegalovirus status was reported to be diagnosed by the classifier with high specificity and sensitivity in both the original and validation cohorts. The sequencing pipeline was judged likely to have produced a cluster of highly shared sequence variants as a technical artifact. The study listed approximately 150 TCR beta chains as associated with cytomegalovirus.

The sequence derives from a young man in good health and CMV-seronegative. The rearrangement joined TRBV14 to TRBJ2-2; the D gene is perhaps TRBD2, from 5 matching bases. The sample taken for sequencing was PBMCs. The DNA reads as follows: TGTGCCAGCAGCCAAGAGGCCCTCGGACTGGGAGAGCTGTTTTTT. It encodes CASSQEALGLGELFF.